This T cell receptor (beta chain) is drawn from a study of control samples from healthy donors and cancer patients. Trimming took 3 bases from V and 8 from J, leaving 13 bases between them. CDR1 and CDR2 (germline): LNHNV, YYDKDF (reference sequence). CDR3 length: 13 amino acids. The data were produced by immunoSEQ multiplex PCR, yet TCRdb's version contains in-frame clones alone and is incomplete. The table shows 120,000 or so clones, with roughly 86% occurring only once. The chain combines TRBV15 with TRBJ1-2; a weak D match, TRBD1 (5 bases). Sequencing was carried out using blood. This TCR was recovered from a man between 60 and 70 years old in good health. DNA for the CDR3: TGTGCCACCAGCAGGGCAGGTGGGGGGGGCTACACCTTC. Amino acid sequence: CATSRAGGGGYTF.